These T cell receptor beta chains were read from a single sample in a study of blood T cell repertoires in COVID-19. Libraries were prepared by immunoSEQ multiplex PCR; TCRdb keeps only in-frame clonotypes and omits some of them. The sample contains some 42,000 clones, 60% to 80% of which appear only once. Material: peripheral blood. These receptors all stem from a woman in her 70s with acute or convalescent COVID-19. Both conserved end residues are trimmed from each CDR3.

v_gene	j_gene	CDR3aa
TRBV4-3	TRBJ2-7	ASSQAWTGGFEQY
TRBV5-4	TRBJ2-2	ASRQGLAGGNTGELF
TRBV18	TRBJ1-6	ASSPSGQYSPLH
TRBV5-4	TRBJ1-1	ASSPAGTEAF
TRBV6-1	TRBJ2-3	ASSEGLRGGRDTQY
TRBV19	TRBJ1-5	ASSMGQGRNQPQH
TRBV19	TRBJ2-3	ASSIVEDTQY
TRBV30	TRBJ2-7	AWNRGSSYEQY
TRBV5-1	TRBJ2-1	ASSLGVAANEQF
TRBV6-5	TRBJ1-6	AAWGGAHSPLH
TRBV7-2	TRBJ1-5	ASTPNSNQPQH
TRBV28	TRBJ1-1	ASSEPGRMNTEAF
TRBV7-9	TRBJ2-3	ASSLNSGGSTDTQY
TRBV15	TRBJ1-5	ATSRDRRNQPQH
TRBV7-2	TRBJ2-1	QKESSYNEQF
TRBV28	TRBJ2-5	ASSHNRGETQY
TRBV29-1	TRBJ1-1	SEKTVNTEAF
TRBV18	TRBJ2-5	ASSPTRAEETQY
TRBV11-2	TRBJ1-3	ASSSRGQSGNTIY
TRBV5-1	TRBJ2-7	ASSFGSPYRREQY
TRBV19	TRBJ1-1	ASSIGTAPNTEAF
TRBV7-3	TRBJ2-1	ASSLGLADNEQF
TRBV27	TRBJ1-5	ASSPTPVNRVLGQPQH
TRBV10-1	TRBJ1-1	ASSESRGGPNTEAF
TRBV4-3	TRBJ1-3	ASSQDGTGVRNTIY
TRBV7-7	TRBJ2-1	ASSLQRDDEQF
TRBV7-9	TRBJ1-1	ASSSRTGSSTEAF
TRBV19	TRBJ2-7	ASSPRTGNSYEQY
TRBV7-9	TRBJ1-1	ASSLPSQGPLFGTEAF
TRBV6-2/TRBV6-3	TRBJ1-6	ASSHVQGLPSSPLH
TRBV28	TRBJ2-6	ASSLGHSANVLT
TRBV3-1/TRBV3-2	TRBJ1-4	ASSQDSGATNEKLF
TRBV24-1	TRBJ2-2	ATSDLRGGLSTGELF
TRBV28	TRBJ1-5	ASSYYGDQPQH
TRBV29-1	TRBJ1-1	SVPGQGFTEAF
TRBV28	TRBJ1-6	ASSSVYNSPLH
TRBV6-6	TRBJ1-1	ASSPREGLFTEAF
TRBV2	TRBJ1-2	ASRNDGTGYGYT
TRBV5-6	TRBJ2-7	ASSLVGGLGYEQY
TRBV27	TRBJ2-7	ARRTGGNSYEQY